The subject of this entry is one T cell receptor beta chain. The study profiled TCR beta VDJ and CDR3 using genomic DNA as template. TCRdb re-called the reads through MiXCR, storing one row per CDR3 protein. The sample comprises about 130,000 distinct CDR3 sequences, 48% of which are singletons, and 2% to 3% rests with the top ten. The sample belongs to a study of CD8+CD57+ T cells in acquired aplastic anemia. Sequenced sample: sorted CD4+, CD8+, or CD8+CD57+ T cells (not recorded which) from PBMCs. The source is a human donor in good health, serving as a control.

CDR3 loop: CSVEDRRGYSLNTEAFF. The CDR3 region has the DNA TGCAGCGTTGAAGATCGAAGGGGCTATAGTCTGAACACTGAAGCTTTCTTT. V and J are TRBV29-1 and TRBJ1-1, with D maybe TRBD1 (5 bases). Germline V gene sequence: CDR1 SQVTM, CDR2 ANQGSEA. Trimming took off 0 bases at V and 0 bases at J, with 17 bases between the two ends. This CDR3 contains 17 residues.